The next 29 T cell receptor beta chains were all read from a single sample in a study of shared T cell receptors in the human thymus. Data came from immunoSEQ multiplex PCR; TCRdb stores just in-frame clones and leaves some out. The table records about 730,000 clones, 75% to 90% of them present only once. The sample was also reused in another study, on human thymus T cells.

The sample was thymocytes. The receptors come from a girl under three years old with a congenital heart defect.

A remark on this clone: One junction end disagrees with the germline gene, perhaps due to a read error. Within the sample, other DNA sequences also encode this same CDR3. V gene TRBV27 combines with J gene TRBJ1-6; a weak D match, TRBD1 (6 bases). This CDR3 is built from 16 residues. Germline CDR1 reads MNHEY; CDR2 reads SMNVEV (reference sequence). The CDR3 DNA follows: TGTGCCAGCAGTTTAACCGAGACAGGCCCTAATTCCCCCCTCCACTTT. This translates into CASSLTETGPNSPLHF.

The J gene is TRBJ1-2, the V gene TRBV6-1; 8 bases fit TRBD1. The germline gives CDR1 MNHNS, CDR2 SASEGT. Trimming cost V 7 bases and J 4 bases; bases outside gene matches: 11. The CDR3 is made up of 15 amino acids. The CDR3 protein is CASTIKGQGFYGYTF. As DNA, the CDR3 is TGTGCCAGCACTATCAAAGGACAGGGCTTCTATGGCTACACCTTC.

CDR3 DNA: TGCGCCAGCAGCTTGGAAGATAAGGGGGCGCTCTACGAGCAGTACTTC. This sequence encodes CASSLEDKGALYEQYF. The rearrangement links TRBV5-1 to TRBJ2-7, with TRBD1 identical over 7 bases. V was clipped by 0 bases and J by 3 bases; unmatched bases: 9. Germline V gene lookup returns CDR1 SGHRS and CDR2 YFSETQ. The CDR3 spans 16 residues.

The rearrangement uses TRBV14 and TRBJ1-3; 9 positions agree with TRBD1. Germline CDR1 and CDR2: SGHDN and FVKESK. After removal of 0 bases from V and 2 bases from J, the junction contained 5 bases not matched to a gene. The CDR3 is 17 residues long. The CDR3 region is CASSQDQGQGAGNTIYF. The CDR3, as DNA: TGTGCCAGCAGCCAAGATCAGGGACAGGGTGCTGGAAACACCATATATTTT.

This chain links TRBV5-6 with TRBJ2-7; 8 positions match TRBD1. Germline V gene sequence: CDR1 SGHDT, CDR2 YYEEEE. V lost 2 bases and J lost 2; bases outside the gene matches: 12. The CDR3 runs to 17 residues. The DNA for the CDR3 is TGTGCCAGCAGCTTCCATATGGACAGGGATAAGACCTACGAGCAGTACTTC. This gives the protein CASSFHMDRDKTYEQYF.

The chain uses TRBV5-5 and TRBJ1-6; TRBD1 agrees at 8 bases. J was trimmed by 5 bases and V by 3 bases; bases with no gene match: 4. The CDR3 extends over 15 amino acids. Germline CDR1 reads SGHKS; CDR2 reads YYEKEE (reference sequence). The CDR3 spells CASSSLTGDNSPLHF. The CDR3 coding sequence is TGTGCCAGCAGCTCGTTGACAGGGGATAATTCACCCCTCCACTTT.

V usage is TRBV28 and J usage is TRBJ2-7, with D unresolved. The germline V and J ends were trimmed by 1 base and 9 bases, with 7 bases remaining between them. The CDR3 sequence is 11 residues long. The germline V gene has CDR1 MDHEN and CDR2 SYDVKM. The DNA for the CDR3 is TGTGCCAGCAGTTTATCGCGAGGGCAGTACTTC. Amino acids: CASSLSRGQYF.

The V gene is TRBV27, the J gene TRBJ1-5; tentative D call: TRBD1 (6 bases). Germline CDR1 is MNHEY and CDR2 is SMNVEV (reference sequence). The V gene lost 4 bases and the J gene lost 7 bases, with 11 bases spanning the gap. The CDR3 sequence is 13 residues long. For the CDR3, the DNA is TGTGCCAGCAGTTGTGGCCAGGGGCAGCCCCAGCATTTT. Protein: CASSCGQGQPQHF.

The CDR3: CASRETRDRGYSNQPQHF. CDR3 coding DNA: TGTGCCAGCAGAGAGACCCGGGACAGGGGCTATAGCAATCAGCCCCAGCATTTT. The chain joins TRBV28 to TRBJ1-5; 10 nucleotides match TRBD1. V trimming: 6 bases; J trimming: 0 bases; junction bases outside the gene matches: 11. The CDR3 runs to 18 residues. Germline CDR1 MDHEN, CDR2 SYDVKM.

The gene calls are TRBV15 and TRBJ2-1; D is perhaps TRBD1 (6 bases). The CDR3 consists of 13 residues. Between the trimmed V and J ends, which lost 1 base and 6 bases, there was a span of 7 bases. The germline CDR1 and CDR2 sequences are LNHNV and YYDKDF (reference sequence). The CDR3 DNA reads TGTGCCACCAGCAGAGGAGGGGGCAATGAGCAGTTCTTC. It encodes CATSRGGGNEQFF. The variable domain in full, with the rest retrieved from reference TRBV15 and TRBJ2-1, is DAMVIQNPRYQVTQFGKPVTLSCSQTLNHNVMYWYQQKSSQAPKLLFHYYDKDFNNEADTPDNFQSRRPNTSFCFLDIRSPGLGDTAMYLCATSRGGGNEQFFGPGTRLTVL.

This chain joins TRBV11-2 and TRBJ2-2, with D perhaps TRBD1 (5 bases). Trimming shortened V by 2 bases and J by 2 bases, and 18 bases separated the two germline ends. The CDR3 extends over 18 amino acids. Germline CDR1 and CDR2: SGHAT and FQNNGV. CDR3 sequence reads: CASSLSRTHETNTGELFF. The CDR3 DNA follows: TGTGCCAGCAGCTTAAGCCGGACACACGAAACCAACACCGGGGAGCTGTTTTTT.

The chain employs TRBV5-6 and TRBJ1-1, with D perhaps TRBD1 (6 bases). Looked up from germline, CDR1 is SGHDT and CDR2 is YYEEEE. The CDR3 is made up of 14 amino acids. The V end lost 4 bases, the J end lost 10 bases, and 20 bases lay between the germline ends. CDR3 protein: CASSPDQGTGRAFF. For the CDR3, the DNA is TGTGCCAGCAGCCCTGATCAGGGTACAGGGCGAGCTTTCTTT. Full variable domain (remainder filled in from reference TRBV5-6 and TRBJ1-1): DAGVTQSPTHLIKTRGQQVTLRCSPKSGHDTVSWYQQALGQGPQFIFQYYEEEERQRGNFPDRFSGHQFPNYSSELNVNALLLGDSALYLCASSPDQGTGRAFFGQGTRLTVV.

This clone is a singleton in its sample. This chain joins TRBV12-5 and TRBJ2-5; 7 nucleotides line up with TRBD1. The V gene end was trimmed by 1 base and the J gene end by 2 bases; junction bases not matched to a gene: 10. The CDR3 consists of 17 residues. The germline CDR1 and CDR2 sequences are LGHNT and FRNRAP. The CDR3 sequence: CASGLATGPQGQETQYF. Written as DNA, the CDR3 is TGTGCTAGTGGTTTGGCGACAGGGCCGCAAGGACAAGAGACCCAGTACTTC. Drawing the rest from reference TRBV12-5 and TRBJ2-5, the complete variable domain is DARVTQTPRHKVTEMGQEVTMRCQPILGHNTVFWYRQTMMQGLELLAYFRNRAPLDDSGMPKDRFSAEMPDATLATLKIQPSEPRDSAVYFCASGLATGPQGQETQYFGPGTRLLVL.

CDR3: CASSLLRSGGPSYNEQFF. The CDR3 DNA reads TGTGCCAGCAGTTTACTTCGTAGCGGGGGACCCTCCTACAATGAGCAGTTCTTC. The rearrangement uses TRBV27 and TRBJ2-1; TRBD2 matches at 9 bases. The CDR3 length is 18 residues. The junction had 8 bases not matched to a gene; V was cut back by 2 bases and J by 0 bases. Germline V gene lookup returns CDR1 MNHEY and CDR2 SMNVEV (reference sequence).

The V call is TRBV5-6, the J call TRBJ1-6, with D unresolved. Trimming cost V 0 bases and J 3 bases, with 7 bases left between them. Germline lookup yields CDR1 SGHDT and CDR2 YYEEEE. The CDR3 has 15 amino acids. The CDR3 region is CASSLGPNYNSPLHF. The CDR3 coding sequence is TGTGCCAGCAGCTTGGGGCCCAACTATAATTCACCCCTCCACTTT.

This chain links TRBV15 with TRBJ1-5; a possible D gene is TRBD1 (6 bases). Trimming took off 5 bases at V and 5 bases at J, with 13 bases between the two ends. Germline V gene data show CDR1 as LNHNV and CDR2 as YYDKDF (reference sequence). This CDR3 is built from 14 residues. CDR3 sequence reads: CATSLYGGHQPQHF. The CDR3 nucleotides are TGTGCCACCAGCCTCTATGGGGGCCATCAGCCCCAGCATTTT.

The chain recombines TRBV29-1 with TRBJ1-2; no clear D gene. V lost 7 bases to trimming and J lost 2 bases, with 14 bases between them. Germline V gives CDR1 SQVTM, CDR2 ANQGSEA. This CDR3 contains 13 residues. CDR3 region: CSAALLMNYGYTF. CDR3 DNA: TGCAGCGCCGCTTTGCTAATGAACTATGGCTACACCTTC.

The genes are TRBV28 and TRBJ1-6; the D gene is possibly TRBD1 (6 bases). Trimming removed 4 bases at V and 9 bases at J, with 16 bases between. Germline CDR1 and CDR2: MDHEN and SYDVKM. CDR3 length: 15 residues. CDR3 nucleotides: TGTGCCAGCAGTTCCCCAGGGGTCAGCTTTTCACCCCTCCACTTT. Its protein product is CASSSPGVSFSPLHF.

The rearrangement uses TRBV10-3 and TRBJ1-5; 10 bases are a match to TRBD1. Trimming took 8 bases from V and 4 from J; bases not matched to a gene: 2. CDR1 and CDR2 (germline): ENHRY, SYGVKD. This CDR3 is built from 13 residues. DNA of the CDR3: TGTGCCATCGGGACAGGGGTTAATCAGCCCCAGCATTTT. It codes for CAIGTGVNQPQHF.

This clone was seen more than once but under ten times. The genes are TRBV10-3 and TRBJ2-7; D is possibly TRBD1 (6 bases). Trimming pared 0 bases from V and 2 bases from J, leaving 11 bases between. CDR1 ENHRY and CDR2 SYGVKD come from the germline V gene. CDR3 size: 15 residues. CDR3 coding DNA: TGTGCCATCAGTGAGTCGACAGGTATTACCTACGAGCAGTACTTC. It encodes CAISESTGITYEQYF.

The rearrangement joins TRBV2 to TRBJ1-3; 10 bases are a match to TRBD1. From germline, CDR1 is SNHLY and CDR2 FYNNEI. The CDR3 has 15 amino acids. V trimming: 8 bases; J trimming: 6 bases; junction bases outside the gene matches: 10. The CDR3 spells CASSTLGTGENTIYF. Here the CDR3 DNA reads TGTGCCAGCTCGACACTAGGGACAGGGGAAAACACCATATATTTT.

The J gene is TRBJ2-7, the V gene TRBV7-2; D perhaps matches TRBD1 (6 bases). The V gene's germline CDR1 is SGHTA and CDR2 FQGNSA. V lost 1 base and J 0 bases, leaving 13 bases between the germline ends. The CDR3 length is 16 residues. The CDR3 protein is CASSLDGQKTSYEQYF. The CDR3 nucleotides read TGTGCCAGCAGCTTAGACGGACAGAAAACCTCCTACGAGCAGTACTTC.

The chain employs TRBV11-2 and TRBJ1-1, with unresolved D. This CDR3 contains 15 residues. V lost 1 base, J lost 4 bases, and 13 bases lay in between. CDR1 SGHAT and CDR2 FQNNGV come from the germline V gene. The CDR3 region has the DNA TGTGCCAGCAGCTTAGGAGCGATGGGTAGCACTGAAGCTTTCTTT. It is translated as CASSLGAMGSTEAFF.

The chain carries TRBV19 and TRBJ2-1; TRBD1 is a possible D gene (6 bases). Germline CDR1 is LNHDA and CDR2 is SQIVND (reference sequence). V was shortened by 5 bases and J by 7 bases, with 18 bases between the two germline ends. This CDR3 comprises 15 residues. DNA for the CDR3: TGTGCCAGTAGTCACAGGGTGGAGGTTGGTAATGAGCAGTTCTTC. Translated: CASSHRVEVGNEQFF.

The chain has TRBV5-6 and TRBJ1-5; D gene unclear. V was shortened by 0 bases and J by 0 bases, with 4 bases between the two germline ends. The germline V gene encodes CDR1 SGHDT and CDR2 YYEEEE. This CDR3 is built from 14 residues. The CDR3 bases are TGTGCCAGCAGCTTGGACAGTAGCAATCAGCCCCAGCATTTT. Amino acids: CASSLDSSNQPQHF.

The chain recombines TRBV11-2 with TRBJ2-5; 13 positions match TRBD2. The germline V gene has CDR1 SGHAT and CDR2 FQNNGV. Unmatched junction bases numbered 5, after V lost 5 bases and J lost 2 bases. The CDR3 has 16 amino acids. CDR3 region: CASSARLAGGQETQYF. DNA for the CDR3: TGTGCCAGCAGCGCTCGACTAGCGGGGGGACAAGAGACCCAGTACTTC.

This sequence joins TRBV6-5 and TRBJ1-1; 7 bases align to TRBD1. Trimming cost V 6 bases and J 0 bases; bases outside gene matches: 4. The CDR3 covers 14 residues. Germline V gene data show CDR1 as MNHEY and CDR2 as SVGAGI. Here the CDR3 reads CASRWDRLNTEAFF. The CDR3 coding sequence is TGTGCCAGCAGGTGGGACAGATTGAACACTGAAGCTTTCTTT.

The chain carries TRBV9 and TRBJ2-1, with D perhaps matching TRBD2 (5 bases). The germline V gene encodes CDR1 SGDLS and CDR2 YYNGEE. Trimming left V 1 base short and J 6 bases short, with 14 bases between. There are 15 residues in the CDR3. CDR3 DNA sequence: TGTGCCAGCAGCGTATATGCAGGACGGGGCAATGAGCAGTTCTTC. Amino acid sequence: CASSVYAGRGNEQFF. Supplemented by reference TRBV9 and TRBJ2-1, the full variable domain reads DSGVTQTPKHLITATGQRVTLRCSPRSGDLSVYWYQQSLDQGLQFLIQYYNGEERAKGNILERFSAQQFPDLHSELNLSSLELGDSALYFCASSVYAGRGNEQFFGPGTRLTVL.

The chain couples TRBV6-5 to TRBJ2-7; TRBD1 aligns across 11 bases. V trimming: 8 bases; J trimming: 5 bases; junction bases outside the gene matches: 11. Germline V gives CDR1 MNHEY, CDR2 SVGAGI. This CDR3 spans 15 amino acids. CDR3 nucleotides: TGTGCCAGCGCACTAAGGGACAGGGGGGACCACGAGCAGTACTTC. It yields the protein CASALRDRGDHEQYF.